A selection of T cell receptor beta chains follows, all from one sample in a study of T cell responses to AZD1222 COVID-19 vaccine. Measured with immunoSEQ multiplex PCR; TCRdb has only the in-frame clones, and not every one. The repertoire holds 65,000 to 90,000 clones, with roughly 90% as singletons. Material: peripheral blood, obtained on day 0 of AZD1222 vaccination. The receptors derive from an adult in good health. CDR3s include the opening cysteine and the closing phenylalanine or tryptophan. The D gene is left open where the match is weak. Size tells how often a clone was seen (once, few, many) or the class of an expanded clone, and some rows leave it out.

CDR3aa	CDR3nt	v_gene	j_gene	d_gene	abundance	len
CASSLSGTYGYTF	TGCGCCAGCAGCTTATCAGGGACCTATGGCTACACCTTC	TRBV5-1	TRBJ1-2	.	.	13
CASSPHRADIYNEQFF	TGTGCCAGCAGTCCCCACAGGGCCGATATTTACAATGAGCAGTTCTTC	TRBV28	TRBJ2-1	.	.	16
CASSEARGSNEKLFF	TGTGCCAGCAGTGAAGCCCGGGGCTCTAATGAAAAACTGTTTTTT	TRBV6-1	TRBJ1-4	.	.	15
CASSWGQLIGQETQYF	TGTGCCAGCAGCTGGGGACAGTTGATCGGTCAAGAGACCCAGTACTTC	TRBV13	TRBJ2-5	TRBD1	.	16
CASSFLAGGAGLYEQYF	TGTGCCAGCAGCTTTCTAGCGGGAGGCGCTGGGTTGTACGAGCAGTACTTC	TRBV5-6	TRBJ2-7	TRBD2	.	17
CASSPGLEETQYF	TGTGCCAGCAGCCCCGGACTTGAAGAGACCCAGTACTTC	TRBV5-4	TRBJ2-5	.	.	13
CAINGGGYEQYF	TGTGCCATCAACGGGGGGGGTTACGAGCAGTACTTC	TRBV10-3	TRBJ2-7	TRBD2	.	12
CASSAGQGADTQYF	TGTGCCAGCAGCGCGGGACAGGGGGCAGATACGCAGTATTTT	TRBV9	TRBJ2-3	TRBD1	.	14
CASSGLADTGELFF	TGTGCCAGCTCAGGCCTAGCGGACACCGGGGAGCTGTTTTTT	TRBV18	TRBJ2-2	TRBD2	.	14
CASSGTSGGAFYSGQYF	TGTGCCAGCAGTGGGACTAGCGGGGGGGCCTTTTATTCCGGGCAGTACTTC	TRBV6-1	TRBJ2-7	TRBD2	.	17
CASSAGAPYEQYF	TGTGCCAGTAGTGCGGGAGCGCCCTACGAGCAGTACTTC	TRBV19	TRBJ2-7	TRBD2	.	13
CAWSAGAPGKLFF	TGTGCCTGGAGTGCCGGGGCCCCAGGGAAGCTGTTTTTT	TRBV30	TRBJ2-2	.	.	13
CASSPGQGSSPLHF	TGTGCCAGCAGCCCTGGACAGGGTAGTTCACCCCTCCACTTT	TRBV7-6	TRBJ1-6	TRBD1	once	14
CASSLAGDYTGELFF	TGTGCCAGCAGTCTAGCGGGGGACTACACCGGGGAGCTGTTTTTT	TRBV6-1	TRBJ2-2	TRBD2	.	15
CASRSSGAYNEQFF	TGCGCCAGCAGGAGCAGCGGCGCCTACAATGAGCAGTTCTTC	TRBV5-1	TRBJ2-1	.	few	14
CASNHRGLSGNTIYF	TGTGCCAGCAACCACAGGGGGCTGTCTGGAAACACCATATATTTT	TRBV7-9	TRBJ1-3	TRBD1	once	15
CASRGRGDVGNTIYF	TGTGCCAGCCGGGGCAGGGGGGACGTTGGAAACACCATATATTTT	TRBV7-9	TRBJ1-3	TRBD1	few	15
CASSPDPGQGPYEQYF	TGTGCCAGCAGCCCTGATCCGGGACAGGGGCCTTACGAGCAGTACTTC	TRBV6-6	TRBJ2-7	TRBD1	.	16
CASSFARALSYEQYF	TGTGCCAGCAGCTTTGCCAGGGCCTTATCCTACGAGCAGTACTTC	TRBV6-2/TRBV6-3	TRBJ2-7	.	.	15
CASSQDSPGGVSGSGNTIYF	TGCGCCAGCAGCCAAGATTCCCCCGGGGGAGTATCCGGGTCTGGAAACACCATATATTTT	TRBV4-3	TRBJ1-3	.	.	20
CASSKTLGQGAAETQHF	TGTGCCAGTAGTAAAACACTCGGACAGGGGGCCGCGGAGACCCAGCATTTT	TRBV19	TRBJ1-5	TRBD1	.	17
CASSPFWTGNEKLFF	TGTGCCAGCTCACCATTCTGGACAGGCAATGAAAAACTGTTTTTT	TRBV18	TRBJ1-4	TRBD1	.	15
CASSLERGNNEQFF	TGCGCCAGCAGCTTGGAAAGGGGGAACAATGAGCAGTTCTTC	TRBV5-1	TRBJ2-1	.	once	14
CASSYSGRLNQPQHF	TGTGCCAGCAGTTACTCGGGACGGCTCAATCAGCCCCAGCATTTT	TRBV6-5	TRBJ1-5	.	.	15
CASSEGGRREAFF	TGTGCCAGCAGTGAGGGGGGGAGACGTGAAGCTTTCTTT	TRBV6-1	TRBJ1-1	.	.	13
CASSLSGNYGYTF	TGTGCCAGCAGTTTATCAGGGAACTATGGCTACACCTTC	TRBV27	TRBJ1-2	.	.	13
CASNMPGAQEKLFF	TGTGCCAGTAATATGCCGGGGGCCCAGGAAAAACTGTTTTTT	TRBV19	TRBJ1-4	.	.	14
CASSWGTGMNTEAFF	TGCGCCAGCAGCTGGGGGACAGGGATGAACACTGAAGCTTTCTTT	TRBV5-1	TRBJ1-1	TRBD1	.	15
CASTTTIIAGGLITGELFF	TGTGCCAGCACCACAACCATTATAGCGGGGGGACTCATCACCGGGGAGCTGTTTTTT	TRBV27	TRBJ2-2	TRBD2	once	19
CASSYSEANTGELFF	TGTGCCAGCAGTTACAGCGAGGCGAACACCGGGGAGCTGTTTTTT	TRBV6-2/TRBV6-3	TRBJ2-2	.	.	15
CASSPWTGTQYF	TGTGCCAGCAGCCCCTGGACAGGGACGCAGTATTTT	TRBV9	TRBJ2-3	TRBD1	.	12
CASSPGSHGYTF	TGTGCCAGCTCACCAGGGAGTCATGGCTACACCTTC	TRBV18	TRBJ1-2	.	.	12
CASYRGTGVATNEKLFF	TGTGCCAGCTACAGGGGGACAGGAGTCGCAACTAATGAAAAACTGTTTTTT	TRBV28	TRBJ1-4	TRBD1	.	17
CASSDKQGGSDTEAFF	TGTGCCAGCTCCGATAAGCAAGGGGGCAGCGACACTGAAGCTTTCTTT	TRBV18	TRBJ1-1	TRBD1	.	16
CASSLSGTVYEQYF	TGTGCCAGCAGTTTATCCGGGACAGTCTACGAGCAGTACTTC	TRBV27	TRBJ2-7	TRBD1	once	14
CASSGGLGEKLFF	TGCGCCAGCAGTGGAGGGTTGGGAGAAAAACTGTTTTTT	TRBV10-1	TRBJ1-4	.	.	13
CASSFPGYGYTF	TGTGCCAGCAGCTTCCCTGGCTATGGCTACACCTTC	TRBV6-5	TRBJ1-2	.	.	12
CASSLGTYSYEQYF	TGCGCCAGCAGCTTGGGGACATACTCCTACGAGCAGTACTTC	TRBV5-1	TRBJ2-7	.	.	14
CASSHPGLAGGPLNEQFF	TGTGCCAGCAGCCATCCGGGACTAGCGGGAGGGCCGTTGAATGAGCAGTTCTTC	TRBV14	TRBJ2-1	TRBD2	.	18
CASSRGQGLGYTF	TGTGCCAGCAGTCGGGGACAGGGGCTCGGCTACACCTTC	TRBV6-5	TRBJ1-2	TRBD1	.	13
CASSQAGGLAKNIQYF	TGTGCCAGCAGCCAAGCAGGGGGGCTAGCCAAAAACATTCAGTACTTC	TRBV3-1/TRBV3-2	TRBJ2-4	.	once	16
CASSWSGGGAGRHQFF	TGTGCCAGCAGCTGGTCGGGCGGGGGCGCCGGTCGGCACCAGTTCTTC	TRBV5-6	TRBJ2-1	.	.	16
CASSLSGASSYEQYF	TGTGCCAGCAGTTTATCAGGGGCCAGCTCCTACGAGCAGTACTTC	TRBV28	TRBJ2-7	.	.	15
CASSTSGTDTQYF	TGTGCCAGCAGCACTAGCGGCACAGATACGCAGTATTTT	TRBV28	TRBJ2-3	TRBD2	.	13
CAWNLLNSPLHF	TGTGCCTGGAATCTCCTAAATTCACCCCTCCACTTT	TRBV30	TRBJ1-6	.	.	12
CASSPLGQGDEKLFF	TGTGCCAGCTCACCCTTGGGACAGGGGGATGAAAAACTGTTTTTT	TRBV18	TRBJ1-4	TRBD1	.	15
CASRRTSIGEQFF	TGTGCCAGCAGGAGGACTAGCATCGGTGAGCAGTTCTTC	TRBV28	TRBJ2-1	TRBD2	.	13
CASSLGTTALGELFF	TGTGCCAGCAGCTTAGGGACGACAGCACTCGGGGAGCTGTTTTTT	TRBV7-8	TRBJ2-2	.	.	15
CASSSRTNNEQFF	TGTGCCAGCAGCTCCAGGACGAACAATGAGCAGTTCTTC	TRBV7-2	TRBJ2-1	.	once	13
CALHRDYNSPLHF	TGTGCCTTACACAGAGACTATAATTCACCCCTCCACTTT	TRBV30	TRBJ1-6	.	once	13
CASSLAAGSGEKLFF	TGTGCCAGCAGCTTAGCGGCAGGGTCAGGCGAAAAACTGTTTTTT	TRBV7-9	TRBJ1-4	.	.	15
CASSHRGLNYGYTF	TGTGCCAGCAGTCACAGGGGACTTAACTATGGCTACACCTTC	TRBV6-6	TRBJ1-2	TRBD1	.	14
CASCSATNEKLFF	TGCGCCAGCTGCTCCGCAACTAATGAAAAACTGTTTTTT	TRBV5-1	TRBJ1-4	.	.	13
CASSRLMGLAAGEELFF	TGCGCCAGCAGCCGCCTAATGGGACTAGCGGCGGGCGAGGAGCTGTTTTTT	TRBV4-1	TRBJ2-2	TRBD2	.	17
CASSERQGSTDTQYF	TGTGCCAGCAGCGAGCGACAGGGCAGCACAGATACGCAGTATTTT	TRBV9	TRBJ2-3	TRBD1	.	15